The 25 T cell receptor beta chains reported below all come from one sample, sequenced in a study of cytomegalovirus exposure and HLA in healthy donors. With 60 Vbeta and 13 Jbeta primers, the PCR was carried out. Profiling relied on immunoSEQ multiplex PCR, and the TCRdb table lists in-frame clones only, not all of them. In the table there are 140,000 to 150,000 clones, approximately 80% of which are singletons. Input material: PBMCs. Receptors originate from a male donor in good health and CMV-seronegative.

The CDR3 DNA reads as TGCGCCAGCAGCCAAGAAAGCACTAGCGGGGGATATGAGCAGTTCTTC. Protein sequence: CASSQESTSGGYEQFF. The V call is TRBV4-1, the J call TRBJ2-1; 11 nucleotides match TRBD2. CDR1 is MGHRA and CDR2 is YSYEKL in the germline V gene. Trimming at V came to 0 bases and at J to 8 bases, leaving 6 bases not matched to a gene. The CDR3 contains 16 residues.

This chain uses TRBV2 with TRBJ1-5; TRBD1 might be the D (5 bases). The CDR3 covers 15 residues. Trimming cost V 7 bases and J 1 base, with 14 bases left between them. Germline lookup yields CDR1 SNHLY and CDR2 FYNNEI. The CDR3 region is CASIGLGGSNQPQHF. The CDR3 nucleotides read TGTGCCAGCATTGGATTGGGGGGGAGCAATCAGCCCCAGCATTTT.

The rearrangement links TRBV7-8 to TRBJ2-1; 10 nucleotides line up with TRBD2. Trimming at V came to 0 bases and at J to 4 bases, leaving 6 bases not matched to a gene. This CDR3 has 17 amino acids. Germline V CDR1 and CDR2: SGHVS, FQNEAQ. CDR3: CASSLARAGGPYNEQFF. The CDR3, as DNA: TGTGCCAGCAGCTTAGCGCGAGCGGGGGGGCCTTACAATGAGCAGTTCTTC. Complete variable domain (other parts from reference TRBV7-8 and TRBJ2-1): GAGVSQSPRYKVAKRGQDVALRCDPISGHVSLFWYQQALGQGPEFLTYFQNEAQLDKSGLPSDRFFAERPEGSVSTLKIQRTQQEDSAVYLCASSLARAGGPYNEQFFGPGTRLTVL.

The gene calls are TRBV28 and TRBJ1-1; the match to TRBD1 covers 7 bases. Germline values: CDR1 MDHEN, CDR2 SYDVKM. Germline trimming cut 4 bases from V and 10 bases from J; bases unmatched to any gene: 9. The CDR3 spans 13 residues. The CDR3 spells CASSSTGQIGAFF. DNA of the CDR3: TGTGCCAGCAGTTCGACAGGGCAGATAGGAGCTTTCTTT.

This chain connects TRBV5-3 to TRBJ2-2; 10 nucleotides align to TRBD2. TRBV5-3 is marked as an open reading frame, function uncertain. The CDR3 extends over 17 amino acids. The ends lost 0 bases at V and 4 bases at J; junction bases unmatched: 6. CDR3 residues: CARSLASLAGVTGELFF. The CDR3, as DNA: TGTGCCAGAAGCTTGGCCTCGCTAGCGGGAGTCACCGGGGAGCTGTTTTTT.

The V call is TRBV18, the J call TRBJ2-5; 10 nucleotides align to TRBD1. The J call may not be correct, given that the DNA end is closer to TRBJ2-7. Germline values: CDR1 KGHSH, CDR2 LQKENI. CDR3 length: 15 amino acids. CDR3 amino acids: CASSPSTGGIYEQYF. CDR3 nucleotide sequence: TGTGCCAGCTCACCATCGACAGGGGGCATCTACGAGCAGTACTTC.

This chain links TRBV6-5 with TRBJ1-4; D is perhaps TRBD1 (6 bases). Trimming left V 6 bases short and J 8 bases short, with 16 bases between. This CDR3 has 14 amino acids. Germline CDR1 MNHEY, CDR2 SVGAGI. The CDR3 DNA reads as TGTGCCAGCAGCCACAGGGTTAGAGGGGAAAAACTGTTTTTT. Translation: CASSHRVRGEKLFF.

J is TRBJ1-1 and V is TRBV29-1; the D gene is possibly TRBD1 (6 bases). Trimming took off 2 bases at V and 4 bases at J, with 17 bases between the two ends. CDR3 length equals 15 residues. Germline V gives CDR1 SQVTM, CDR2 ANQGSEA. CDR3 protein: CSVEPGQRRSTEAFF. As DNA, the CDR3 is TGCAGCGTTGAACCCGGACAGAGGAGATCCACTGAAGCTTTCTTT. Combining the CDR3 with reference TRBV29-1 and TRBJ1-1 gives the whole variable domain SAVISQKPSRDICQRGTSLTIQCQVDSQVTMMFWYRQQPGQSLTLIATANQGSEATYESGFVIDKFPISRPNLTFSTLTVSNMSPEDSSIYLCSVEPGQRRSTEAFFGQGTRLTVV.

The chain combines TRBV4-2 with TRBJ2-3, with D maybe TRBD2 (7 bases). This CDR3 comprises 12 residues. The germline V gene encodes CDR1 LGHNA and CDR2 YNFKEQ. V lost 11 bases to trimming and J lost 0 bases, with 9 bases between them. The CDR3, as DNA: TGTGCCCGGGGGGCGAGCACAGATACGCAGTATTTT. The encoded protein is CARGASTDTQYF.

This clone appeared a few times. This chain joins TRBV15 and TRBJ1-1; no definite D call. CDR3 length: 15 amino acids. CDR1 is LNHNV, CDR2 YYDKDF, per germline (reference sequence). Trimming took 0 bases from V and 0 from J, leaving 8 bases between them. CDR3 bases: TGTGCCACCAGCAGAGATGGGCAGATGAACACTGAAGCTTTCTTT. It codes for CATSRDGQMNTEAFF.

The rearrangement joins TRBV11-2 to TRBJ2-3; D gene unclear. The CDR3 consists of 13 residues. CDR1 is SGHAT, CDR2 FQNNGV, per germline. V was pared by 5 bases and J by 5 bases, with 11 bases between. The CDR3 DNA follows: TGTGCCAGCAGCCCCAGGTCTCTAGATACGCAGTATTTT. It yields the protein CASSPRSLDTQYF.

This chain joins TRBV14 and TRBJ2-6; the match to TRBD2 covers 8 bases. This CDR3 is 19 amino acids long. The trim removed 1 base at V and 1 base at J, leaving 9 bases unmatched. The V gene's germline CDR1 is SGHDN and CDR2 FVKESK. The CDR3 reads CASSQAGLVSVSGANVLTF. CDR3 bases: TGTGCCAGCAGCCAAGCGGGACTAGTCTCTGTATCTGGGGCCAACGTCCTGACTTTC.

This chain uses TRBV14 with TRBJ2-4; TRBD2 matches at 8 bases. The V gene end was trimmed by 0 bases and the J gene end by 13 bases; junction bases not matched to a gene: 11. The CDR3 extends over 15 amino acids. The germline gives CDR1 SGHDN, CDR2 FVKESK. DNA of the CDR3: TGTGCCAGCAGCCAAGATAGGGTACGGGGGGGCCTCCAGTACTTC. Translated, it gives CASSQDRVRGGLQYF.

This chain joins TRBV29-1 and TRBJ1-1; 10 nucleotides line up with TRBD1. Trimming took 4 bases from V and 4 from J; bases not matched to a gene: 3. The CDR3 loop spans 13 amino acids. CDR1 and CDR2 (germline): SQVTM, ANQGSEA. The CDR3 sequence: CSVGQGAATEAFF. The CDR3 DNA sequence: TGCAGCGTTGGACAGGGGGCAGCCACTGAAGCTTTCTTT.

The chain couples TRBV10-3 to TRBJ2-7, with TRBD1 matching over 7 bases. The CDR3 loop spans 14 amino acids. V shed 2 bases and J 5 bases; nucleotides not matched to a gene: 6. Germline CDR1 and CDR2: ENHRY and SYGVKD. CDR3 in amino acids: CAISEAGGDNEQYF. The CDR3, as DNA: TGTGCCATCAGTGAGGCAGGGGGTGACAACGAGCAGTACTTC.

Here the CDR3 DNA reads TGTGCCAGCAGTGTGTTTGGGGCAAACTATGGCTACACCTTC. Translated, it gives CASSVFGANYGYTF. The chain joins TRBV28 to TRBJ1-2; D perhaps matches TRBD1 (5 bases). With 5 bases removed from V and 2 bases from J, the gap between germline ends came to 12 bases. This CDR3 region has 14 residues. Per germline, CDR1 MDHEN and CDR2 SYDVKM.

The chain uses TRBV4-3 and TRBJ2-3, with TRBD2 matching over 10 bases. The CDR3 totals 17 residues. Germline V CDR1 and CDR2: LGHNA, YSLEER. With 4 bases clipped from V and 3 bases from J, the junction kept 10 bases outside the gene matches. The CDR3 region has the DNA TGCGCCAGCAGCCCCCATCCCCTAGCGGGGGATACAGATACGCAGTATTTT. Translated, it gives CASSPHPLAGDTDTQYF.

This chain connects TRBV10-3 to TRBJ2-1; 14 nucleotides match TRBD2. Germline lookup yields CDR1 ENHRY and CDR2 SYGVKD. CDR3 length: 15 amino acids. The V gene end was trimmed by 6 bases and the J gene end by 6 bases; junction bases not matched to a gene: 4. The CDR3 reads CAIRTSGGAINEQFF. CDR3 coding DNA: TGTGCCATCAGGACTAGCGGGGGGGCTATCAATGAGCAGTTCTTC.

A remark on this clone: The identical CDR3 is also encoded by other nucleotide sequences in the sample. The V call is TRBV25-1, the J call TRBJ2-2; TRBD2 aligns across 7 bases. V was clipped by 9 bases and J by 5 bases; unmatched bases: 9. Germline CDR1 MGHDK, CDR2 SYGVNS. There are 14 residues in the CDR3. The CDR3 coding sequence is TGTGCCAGTCGTGCGGGGAGGGATACCGGGGAGCTGTTTTTT. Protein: CASRAGRDTGELFF. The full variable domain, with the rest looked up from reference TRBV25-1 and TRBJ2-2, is EADIYQTPRYLVIGTGKKITLECSQTMGHDKMYWYQQDPGMELHLIHYSYGVNSTEKGDLSSESTVSRIRTEHFPLTLESARPSHTSQYLCASRAGRDTGELFFGEGSRLTVL.

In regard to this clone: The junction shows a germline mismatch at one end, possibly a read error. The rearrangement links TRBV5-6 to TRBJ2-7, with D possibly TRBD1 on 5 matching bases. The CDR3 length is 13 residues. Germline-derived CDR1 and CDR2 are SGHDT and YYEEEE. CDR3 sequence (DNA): TGTGCCAGCAGCTTGGAGGGGCCCTACGGGCAGTACTTC. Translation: CASSLEGPYGQYF.

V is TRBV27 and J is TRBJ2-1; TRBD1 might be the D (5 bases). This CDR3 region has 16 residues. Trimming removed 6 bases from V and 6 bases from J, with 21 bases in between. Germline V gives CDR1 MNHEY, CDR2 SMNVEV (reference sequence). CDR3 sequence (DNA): TGTGCCAGCAGCCCTAATCAGGGATTTGGAACCAATGAGCAGTTCTTC. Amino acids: CASSPNQGFGTNEQFF.

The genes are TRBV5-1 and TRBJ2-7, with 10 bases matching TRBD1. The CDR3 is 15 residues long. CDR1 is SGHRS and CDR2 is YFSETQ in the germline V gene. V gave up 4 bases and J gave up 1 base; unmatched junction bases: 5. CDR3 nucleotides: TGCGCCAGCAGCCCCGGGACAGGGGTATCCTACGAGCAGTACTTC. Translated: CASSPGTGVSYEQYF.

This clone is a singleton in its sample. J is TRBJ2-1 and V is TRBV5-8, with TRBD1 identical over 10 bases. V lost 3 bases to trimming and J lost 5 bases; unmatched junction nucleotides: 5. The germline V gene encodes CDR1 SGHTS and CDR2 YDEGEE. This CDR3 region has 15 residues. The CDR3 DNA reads TGTGCCAGCAGCTATGACAGGGGGCGCAACAATGAGCAGTTCTTC. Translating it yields CASSYDRGRNNEQFF.

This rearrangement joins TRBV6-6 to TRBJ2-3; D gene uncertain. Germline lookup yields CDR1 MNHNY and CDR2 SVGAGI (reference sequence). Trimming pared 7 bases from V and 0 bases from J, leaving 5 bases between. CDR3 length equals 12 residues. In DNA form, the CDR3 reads TGTGCCAGCAAGCCTAGCACAGATACGCAGTATTTT. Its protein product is CASKPSTDTQYF.

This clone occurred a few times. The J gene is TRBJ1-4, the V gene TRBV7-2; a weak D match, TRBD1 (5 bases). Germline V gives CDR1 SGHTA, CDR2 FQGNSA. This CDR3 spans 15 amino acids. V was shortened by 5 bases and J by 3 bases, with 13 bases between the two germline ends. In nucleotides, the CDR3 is TGTGCCAGCAGCGTCCAGGGACTCCCTAATGAAAAACTGTTTTTT. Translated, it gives CASSVQGLPNEKLFF.